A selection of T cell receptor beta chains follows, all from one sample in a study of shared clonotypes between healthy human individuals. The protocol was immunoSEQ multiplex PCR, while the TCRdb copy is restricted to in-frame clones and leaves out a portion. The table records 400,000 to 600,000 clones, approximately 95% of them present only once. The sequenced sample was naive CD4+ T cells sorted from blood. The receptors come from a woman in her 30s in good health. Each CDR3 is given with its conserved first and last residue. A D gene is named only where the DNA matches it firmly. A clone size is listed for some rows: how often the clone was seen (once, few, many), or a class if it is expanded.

CDR3nt: TGTGCCAGCAGCCGACGGACTAGCGGGAGCTCCTACAATGAGCAGTTCTTC; CDR3aa: CASSRRTSGSSYNEQFF; d_gene: TRBD2; v_gene: TRBV27; j_gene: TRBJ2-1; abundance: -
CDR3nt: TGTGCCAGCAGCAAACCGCCGGGACTAGCGGGAGGGCCCAAAAAAGTCTACGAGCAGTACTTC; CDR3aa: CASSKPPGLAGGPKKVYEQYF; d_gene: -; v_gene: TRBV21-1; j_gene: TRBJ2-7; abundance: -
CDR3nt: TGTGCCAGCAGTCCCGGACTAGCGATTCCTCAGTACTTC; CDR3aa: CASSPGLAIPQYF; d_gene: TRBD2; v_gene: TRBV27; j_gene: TRBJ2-4; abundance: -
CDR3nt: TGTGCCAGCAGTTTAGGGGACACTACTGGGGCCAACGTCCTGACTTTC; CDR3aa: CASSLGDTTGANVLTF; d_gene: -; v_gene: TRBV27; j_gene: TRBJ2-6; abundance: -
CDR3nt: TGTGCCAGCAGTCTACTGGGACTAGCGGGGCACAATGAGCAGTTCTTC; CDR3aa: CASSLLGLAGHNEQFF; d_gene: TRBD2; v_gene: TRBV27; j_gene: TRBJ2-1; abundance: -
CDR3nt: TGTGCCAGCAGCCTGGCCCTGGGCAGGGTGTACTTC; CDR3aa: CASSLALGRVYF; d_gene: -; v_gene: TRBV13; j_gene: TRBJ2-5; abundance: -
CDR3nt: TGCGCCAGCAGCGGCGGGAGGGGTGATAATGAGCAGTTCTTC; CDR3aa: CASSGGRGDNEQFF; d_gene: TRBD2; v_gene: TRBV5-1; j_gene: TRBJ2-1; abundance: -
CDR3nt: TGTGCCAGCAGACCCCAGCGGGAAGGGCGGGATACGCAGTATTTT; CDR3aa: CASRPQREGRDTQYF; d_gene: TRBD2; v_gene: TRBV27; j_gene: TRBJ2-3; abundance: once
CDR3nt: TGCAGCGTTGAACTCCCCGGATTACGATATGGCTACACCTTC; CDR3aa: CSVELPGLRYGYTF; d_gene: -; v_gene: TRBV29-1; j_gene: TRBJ1-2; abundance: -
CDR3nt: TGCGCCAGGTTTAGCGAGCCTTTCGACGAGCAGTACTTC; CDR3aa: CARFSEPFDEQYF; d_gene: -; v_gene: TRBV5-1; j_gene: TRBJ2-7; abundance: -
CDR3nt: TGTGCCAGCAGTCCCGACCTAGCGGGGGACTACGAGCAGTACTTC; CDR3aa: CASSPDLAGDYEQYF; d_gene: TRBD2; v_gene: TRBV28; j_gene: TRBJ2-7; abundance: once
CDR3nt: TGTGCCAGCAGCTTAGTTGCTAGCGGGATAGGCGAGCAGTACTTC; CDR3aa: CASSLVASGIGEQYF; d_gene: TRBD2; v_gene: TRBV7-6; j_gene: TRBJ2-7; abundance: -
CDR3nt: TGCGCCAGCAGCCTTGTCGGTGACGGGACAAACTCCTACGAGCAGTACTTC; CDR3aa: CASSLVGDGTNSYEQYF; d_gene: -; v_gene: TRBV4-1; j_gene: TRBJ2-7; abundance: -
CDR3nt: TGCAGTGCGACACAACTATACGAGCAGTACTTC; CDR3aa: CSATQLYEQYF; d_gene: -; v_gene: TRBV20-1; j_gene: TRBJ2-7; abundance: once
CDR3nt: TGCGCCAGCAGCCCGACCCTCGGGACAGGTAGATCCTACAATGAGCAGTTCTTC; CDR3aa: CASSPTLGTGRSYNEQFF; d_gene: TRBD1; v_gene: TRBV5-1; j_gene: TRBJ2-1; abundance: -
CDR3nt: TGTGCCAGCAGTTTGGTAGCGGGAGAGCAGTTCTTC; CDR3aa: CASSLVAGEQFF; d_gene: TRBD2; v_gene: TRBV28; j_gene: TRBJ2-1; abundance: once
CDR3nt: TGCGCCAGCACAGACCCTAGCGGGATAAGCACAGATACGCAGTATTTT; CDR3aa: CASTDPSGISTDTQYF; d_gene: TRBD2; v_gene: TRBV4-1; j_gene: TRBJ2-3; abundance: -
CDR3nt: TGTGCCAGCTCACCAATGAATTCGGGGCCCCAGCATTTT; CDR3aa: CASSPMNSGPQHF; d_gene: -; v_gene: TRBV18; j_gene: TRBJ1-5; abundance: -
CDR3nt: TGCGCCAGCAGTGCCCCCCGGGGTAGGAACACGGCAGAGCAGTACTTC; CDR3aa: CASSAPRGRNTAEQYF; d_gene: -; v_gene: TRBV10-1; j_gene: TRBJ2-7; abundance: -
CDR3nt: TGCGCCAGCAGTGACGGAGCCGGGAGAAAAAACTATGGCTACACCTTC; CDR3aa: CASSDGAGRKNYGYTF; d_gene: -; v_gene: TRBV4-1; j_gene: TRBJ1-2; abundance: -
CDR3nt: TGTGCCACCAGCAGGCGGACAGGGCCCAACTATGGCTACACCTTC; CDR3aa: CATSRRTGPNYGYTF; d_gene: TRBD1; v_gene: TRBV15; j_gene: TRBJ1-2; abundance: -
CDR3nt: TGTGCCAGCAGTCCGGGGCACTCTGGAAACACCATATATTTT; CDR3aa: CASSPGHSGNTIYF; d_gene: -; v_gene: TRBV27; j_gene: TRBJ1-3; abundance: -
CDR3nt: TGTGCCAGCAGCTTAGATACGGTCTCACCCCTCCACTTT; CDR3aa: CASSLDTVSPLHF; d_gene: -; v_gene: TRBV11-2; j_gene: TRBJ1-6; abundance: -
CDR3nt: TGCGCCAGCAGCGGGGTTGGCAATGAGCAGTTCTTC; CDR3aa: CASSGVGNEQFF; d_gene: -; v_gene: TRBV5-1; j_gene: TRBJ2-1; abundance: -
CDR3nt: TGTGCCAGCCAGGGACAGGGGCCCTACAATGAGCAGTTCTTC; CDR3aa: CASQGQGPYNEQFF; d_gene: TRBD1; v_gene: TRBV5-4; j_gene: TRBJ2-1; abundance: -
CDR3nt: TGCGCCAGCAGCGTATACAGCCAAGCGAACACTGAAGCTTTCTTT; CDR3aa: CASSVYSQANTEAFF; d_gene: -; v_gene: TRBV5-1; j_gene: TRBJ1-1; abundance: -
CDR3nt: TGTGCCAGCAGCCCCACGGGAGGGGGTCCAGATACGCAGTATTTT; CDR3aa: CASSPTGGGPDTQYF; d_gene: TRBD2; v_gene: TRBV5-6; j_gene: TRBJ2-3; abundance: once
CDR3nt: TGTGCCAGCAGTTCCATGGGGGGGGCCACTGAAGCTTTCTTT; CDR3aa: CASSSMGGATEAFF; d_gene: -; v_gene: TRBV2; j_gene: TRBJ1-1; abundance: -
CDR3nt: TGTGCCAGCAGCCCCGGGACAGGTCATTCCGAGCAGTACTTC; CDR3aa: CASSPGTGHSEQYF; d_gene: TRBD1; v_gene: TRBV7-7; j_gene: TRBJ2-7; abundance: -
CDR3nt: TGTGCCATCAGTCCCGCCGGCCAAAACCTAATGGCTACGCAGTATTTT; CDR3aa: CAISPAGQNLMATQYF; d_gene: -; v_gene: TRBV10-3; j_gene: TRBJ2-3; abundance: -
CDR3nt: TGTGCCAGCAGAACGGTGGGGCAAAACACTGAAGCTTTCTTT; CDR3aa: CASRTVGQNTEAFF; d_gene: -; v_gene: TRBV21-1; j_gene: TRBJ1-1; abundance: -
CDR3nt: TGTGCCAGCAGTCTCTCCGGCGCGGGGTACACAGATACGCAGTATTTT; CDR3aa: CASSLSGAGYTDTQYF; d_gene: -; v_gene: TRBV27; j_gene: TRBJ2-3; abundance: -
CDR3nt: TGTGCCAGCAGCTTAGCGGTAGCGGGAGGAATAAAGACCCAGTACTTC; CDR3aa: CASSLAVAGGIKTQYF; d_gene: TRBD2; v_gene: TRBV7-2; j_gene: TRBJ2-5; abundance: -
CDR3nt: TGTGCCAGTAGTGTAAACCGGGACAGCTCCTACGAGCAGTACTTC; CDR3aa: CASSVNRDSSYEQYF; d_gene: TRBD1; v_gene: TRBV19; j_gene: TRBJ2-7; abundance: -
CDR3nt: TGTGCCAGCAGTGGGACGGACAGGGGGGGCAACGAGCAGTACTTC; CDR3aa: CASSGTDRGGNEQYF; d_gene: TRBD1; v_gene: TRBV2; j_gene: TRBJ2-7; abundance: -
CDR3nt: TGTGCCAGCAGACCGAGCGGGAGCCCCCCTTGGAATGAGCAGTTCTTC; CDR3aa: CASRPSGSPPWNEQFF; d_gene: TRBD2; v_gene: TRBV28; j_gene: TRBJ2-1; abundance: -
CDR3nt: TGTGCCAGCAGCGCGGCAGGTGGAAACACCATATATTTT; CDR3aa: CASSAAGGNTIYF; d_gene: -; v_gene: TRBV9; j_gene: TRBJ1-3; abundance: -
CDR3nt: TGTGCCTGGAGTTCGACTAGCCCCACCGAGCAGTTCTTC; CDR3aa: CAWSSTSPTEQFF; d_gene: TRBD2; v_gene: TRBV30; j_gene: TRBJ2-1; abundance: -
CDR3nt: TGCGCCAGCAGCTACACTGGGGGGCAGCCCCAGCATTTT; CDR3aa: CASSYTGGQPQHF; d_gene: -; v_gene: TRBV5-1; j_gene: TRBJ1-5; abundance: -
CDR3nt: TGTGCCAGCAGCTCCAAGGCGATCGGGGTCACCGGGGAGCTGTTTTTT; CDR3aa: CASSSKAIGVTGELFF; d_gene: -; v_gene: TRBV7-9; j_gene: TRBJ2-2; abundance: -
CDR3nt: TGTGCCAGCAGCTTACAGGCCCACCCGATAATGGCGGGCTATGGCTACACCTTC; CDR3aa: CASSLQAHPIMAGYGYTF; d_gene: -; v_gene: TRBV11-2; j_gene: TRBJ1-2; abundance: -
CDR3nt: TGTGCCAGCAGCGTAGGAGGGGATAGCTACCAGCCCCAGCATTTT; CDR3aa: CASSVGGDSYQPQHF; d_gene: -; v_gene: TRBV9; j_gene: TRBJ1-5; abundance: -
CDR3nt: TGTGCCAGCAGCTCTGAACAGGGTGCGGGGAATTGGGGCACTGAAGCTTTCTTT; CDR3aa: CASSSEQGAGNWGTEAFF; d_gene: -; v_gene: TRBV5-4; j_gene: TRBJ1-1; abundance: -
CDR3nt: TGTGCCAGCAGTTCCACTCGCCTCTCTGGAAACACCATATATTTT; CDR3aa: CASSSTRLSGNTIYF; d_gene: -; v_gene: TRBV27; j_gene: TRBJ1-3; abundance: -
CDR3nt: TGTGCCAGCAGCTTGGAGACAGGAGCTGAAGCTTTCTTT; CDR3aa: CASSLETGAEAFF; d_gene: -; v_gene: TRBV11-2; j_gene: TRBJ1-1; abundance: once
CDR3nt: TGTGCCAGCAGCTCGGACAGGGTTGCCTCCGGCTACACCTTC; CDR3aa: CASSSDRVASGYTF; d_gene: TRBD1; v_gene: TRBV5-6; j_gene: TRBJ1-2; abundance: -
CDR3nt: TGTGCCAGCAGGGGGGGCTGGGGCCCCACTCCTCGGCTAGCGGGACATGAGCAGTTCTTC; CDR3aa: CASRGGWGPTPRLAGHEQFF; d_gene: TRBD2; v_gene: TRBV27; j_gene: TRBJ2-1; abundance: -
CDR3nt: TGTGCCAGCAGCTTAGGAGGGACACCGAATCAGCCCCAGCATTTT; CDR3aa: CASSLGGTPNQPQHF; d_gene: -; v_gene: TRBV7-8; j_gene: TRBJ1-5; abundance: -
CDR3nt: TGCGCCAGCAGCCAAGAGACCGCTGGGCGGGCGAACACCGGGGAGCTGTTTTTT; CDR3aa: CASSQETAGRANTGELFF; d_gene: -; v_gene: TRBV4-1; j_gene: TRBJ2-2; abundance: -
CDR3nt: TGTGCCAGCAGCCGAAGACAGGGGTTCGACGAGCAGTACTTC; CDR3aa: CASSRRQGFDEQYF; d_gene: TRBD1; v_gene: TRBV11-2; j_gene: TRBJ2-7; abundance: -
CDR3nt: TGTGCCAGCAACTTACTGGGGGGATCCTACAATGAGCAGTTCTTC; CDR3aa: CASNLLGGSYNEQFF; d_gene: -; v_gene: TRBV6-5; j_gene: TRBJ2-1; abundance: -
CDR3nt: TGTGCCACCCTAAAGCGGGTTAGCACAGATACGCAGTATTTT; CDR3aa: CATLKRVSTDTQYF; d_gene: -; v_gene: TRBV2; j_gene: TRBJ2-3; abundance: -
CDR3nt: TGTGCCAGTAGTCTACTAGCGGGAGCGACAGATACGCAGTATTTT; CDR3aa: CASSLLAGATDTQYF; d_gene: TRBD2; v_gene: TRBV2; j_gene: TRBJ2-3; abundance: -
CDR3nt: TGTGCCAGCTCCTGGAGACAAGAAAAAGAGACCCAGTACTTC; CDR3aa: CASSWRQEKETQYF; d_gene: -; v_gene: TRBV7-9; j_gene: TRBJ2-5; abundance: -
CDR3nt: TGTGCCAGCAGCGTAGCGGCGGCGGGAAGCTACGAGCAGTACTTC; CDR3aa: CASSVAAAGSYEQYF; d_gene: -; v_gene: TRBV9; j_gene: TRBJ2-7; abundance: -
CDR3nt: TGTGCCAGCAGCTCTCGGTGGGACAATGAGCAGTTCTTC; CDR3aa: CASSSRWDNEQFF; d_gene: -; v_gene: TRBV7-9; j_gene: TRBJ2-1; abundance: -
CDR3nt: TGTGCCAGCAGTTACGGCGCATATAGCACAGATACGCAGTATTTT; CDR3aa: CASSYGAYSTDTQYF; d_gene: -; v_gene: TRBV6-5; j_gene: TRBJ2-3; abundance: -
CDR3nt: TGCAGCGTTGCCCGGCAGGACTATGGCTACACCTTC; CDR3aa: CSVARQDYGYTF; d_gene: -; v_gene: TRBV29-1; j_gene: TRBJ1-2; abundance: -
CDR3nt: TGTGCCAGCTCACCACCTTCAAGGACAGGGGTTTTTAACACTGAAGCTTTCTTT; CDR3aa: CASSPPSRTGVFNTEAFF; d_gene: TRBD1; v_gene: TRBV18; j_gene: TRBJ1-1; abundance: -